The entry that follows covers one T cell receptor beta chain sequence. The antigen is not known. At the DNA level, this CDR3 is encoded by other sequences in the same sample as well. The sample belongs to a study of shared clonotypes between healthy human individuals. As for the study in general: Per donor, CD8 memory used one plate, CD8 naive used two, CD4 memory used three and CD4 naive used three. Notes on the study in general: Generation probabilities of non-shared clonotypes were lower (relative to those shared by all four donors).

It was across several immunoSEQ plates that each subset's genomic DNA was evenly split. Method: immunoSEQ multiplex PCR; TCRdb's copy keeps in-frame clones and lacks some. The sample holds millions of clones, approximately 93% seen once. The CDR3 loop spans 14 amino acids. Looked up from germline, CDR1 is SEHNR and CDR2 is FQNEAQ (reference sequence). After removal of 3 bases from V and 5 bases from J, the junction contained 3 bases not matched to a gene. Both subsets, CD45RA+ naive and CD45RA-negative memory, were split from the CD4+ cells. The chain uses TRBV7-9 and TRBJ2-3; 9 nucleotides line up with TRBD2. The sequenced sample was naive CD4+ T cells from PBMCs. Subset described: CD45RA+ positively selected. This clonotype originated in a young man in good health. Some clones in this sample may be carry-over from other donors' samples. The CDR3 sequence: CASSLGLAVDTQYF. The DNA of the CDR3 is TGTGCCAGCAGCTTGGGACTAGCTGTAGATACGCAGTATTTT. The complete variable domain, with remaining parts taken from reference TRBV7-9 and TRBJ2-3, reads DTGVSQNPRHKITKRGQNVTFRCDPISEHNRLYWYRQTLGQGPEFLTYFQNEAQLEKSRLLSDRFSAERPKGSFSTLEIQRTEQGDSAMYLCASSLGLAVDTQYFGPGTRLTVL.